The 7 T cell receptor beta chains in this list originate from one sample, sequenced in a study of prognosis after radiotherapy for stage I lung cancer. The TCR beta CDR3 region was amplified from genomic DNA, with two rounds of multiplex PCR being used for the amplification. Round one of PCR was performed, and it used primers specific to each TRBV and TRBJ gene. TCRdb reanalysed the multiplex PCR reads using MiXCR and keeps one entry per CDR3 protein. Of around 25,000 distinct CDR3 sequences in the sample, under 40% were seen once. Sequenced here: PBMCs, sampled before or after stereotactic body radiation therapy (not recorded which). These receptors were collected from a donor over 45 with non-small cell lung cancer.

This clonotype was recorded many times. The V gene is TRBV6-4, the J gene TRBJ2-3; maybe TRBD2 (5 bases). V was cut by 5 bases and J by 0 bases, with 21 bases left in between. Per germline, CDR1 MRHNA and CDR2 SNTAGT. The CDR3 spans 18 residues. CDR3 in amino acids: CASSYPPGAATSTDTQYF. CDR3 DNA sequence: TGTGCCAGCAGTTACCCCCCCGGAGCGGCAACTAGCACAGATACGCAGTATTTT.

This clonotype has ten or more counts. The rearrangement links TRBV18 to TRBJ1-5; a weak D match, TRBD1 (5 bases). Trimming removed 4 bases from V and 6 bases from J, with 10 bases in between. CDR1 and CDR2 from the germline V gene are KGHSH and LQKENI. CDR3 size: 13 residues. The CDR3 protein is CASSQDRGQPQHF. CDR3 nucleotides: TGTGCCAGCTCACAAGACAGAGGTCAGCCCCAGCATTTT.

Sample share makes this clonotype medium-sized. The chain carries TRBV12-3 or TRBV12-4 and TRBJ1-5; a weak D match, TRBD1 (6 bases). V lost 6 bases and J lost 5, with 11 bases in between. The CDR3 has 13 residues. The CDR3 is CASRQTGDQPQHF. The CDR3 DNA sequence: TGTGCCAGCAGGCAGACAGGCGATCAGCCCCAGCATTTT.

The table lists this clonotype with many counts. The chain is built from TRBV6-2 or TRBV6-3 and TRBJ1-5, with D possibly being TRBD1 (5 bases). Germline CDR1 MNHEY, CDR2 SVGEGT. V lost 7 bases and J lost 4, with 11 bases in between. The CDR3 spans 13 residues. CDR3 bases: TGTGCCAGCACACAGGTTGTAAATCAGCCCCAGCATTTT. Translated: CASTQVVNQPQHF.

In the case of this clonotype: A far larger clone is one nucleotide away, so this likely arose from a read error. The chain links TRBV6-4 to TRBJ2-7; either TRBD1 or TRBD2 may fit D (5 bases each). Germline CDR1 MRHNA, CDR2 SNTAGT. V was shortened by 5 bases and J by 12 bases, with 14 bases between the two germline ends. CDR3 length: 11 residues. CDR3 bases: TGTGCCAGCAGTTGCTTGGGGACGTCGTACTTC. Its translation is CASSCLGTSYF.

Note on this clonotype: A read error may be the cause here, since a much bigger clone is one base away. V gene TRBV5-1 combines with J gene TRBJ2-5; a weak D match, TRBD2 (5 bases). This CDR3 has 15 residues. V was shortened by 0 bases and J by 3 bases, with 12 bases between the two germline ends. The V gene's germline CDR1 is SGHRS and CDR2 YFSETQ. CDR3 loop: CASSLDGRTEETQYF. DNA of the CDR3: TGCGCCAGCAGCTTGGATGGACGGACTGAAGAGACCCAGTACTTC.

The chain has TRBV6-1 and TRBJ2-3; 8 nucleotides agree with TRBD2. CDR1 is MNHNS and CDR2 is SASEGT in the germline V gene. This CDR3 has 15 residues. V lost 7 bases, J lost 7 bases, and 13 bases stayed unmatched. CDR3 protein: CASKGGGGRSYTQYF. CDR3 nucleotides: TGTGCCAGCAAGGGAGGCGGCGGGAGGTCATATACGCAGTATTTT.